Below, one T cell receptor beta chain is given with its context. What it binds is not known. V was cut by 4 bases and J by 9 bases, with 12 bases left in between. CDR1 is SGHNT and CDR2 is YENEEA in the germline V gene. The length of the CDR3 is 12 residues. Only in-frame clones appear in the TCRdb table, and some are missing; sequencing was by immunoSEQ multiplex PCR. The sample lists about 89,000 clones, around nine tenths seen once, with about 0.31% in the top ten. The data derive from a study of OX40 agonist ivuxolimab in advanced cancers. General study results and limits: Those patients achieving a partial response at 0.1-3.0 mg/kg showed among the lowest clonal expansion.

V usage is TRBV11-3 and J usage is TRBJ2-5; D possibly corresponds to TRBD2 (5 bases). This specimen consisted of CD4+ or CD8+ T cells sorted from blood, obtained in a trial of the OX40 agonist ivuxolimab. The receptor's source is an adult with an advanced solid tumor such as melanoma, head and neck, liver or kidney cancer. The CDR3 reads CASSSDGAAQYF. The DNA of the CDR3 is TGTGCCAGCAGCTCTGACGGAGCGGCCCAGTACTTC. The full variable domain, in which reference TRBV11-3 and TRBJ2-5 provide the parts outside the CDR3, is EAGVVQSPRYKIIEKKQPVAFWCNPISGHNTLYWYLQNLGQGPELLIRYENEEAVDDSQLPKDRFSAERLKGVDSTLKIQPAELGDSAVYLCASSSDGAAQYFGPGTRLLVL.